This T cell receptor beta chain was found in a study of blood T cell repertoires in COVID-19. Study background: Spain, Italy and the United States supplied samples that represented acute and convalescent COVID-19. T cells, B-cell-depleted T cells, or PBMCs provided the cDNA or gDNA that served as material.

V lost 6 bases and J 6 bases, leaving 14 bases between the germline ends. This CDR3 has 13 residues. In germline, CDR1 is LGHDT, CDR2 YNNKEL (reference sequence). Authors' processing steps: Using reference gene primer amplification, nucleated cell counts were estimated. Repertoires were generated with immunoSEQ multiplex PCR, while TCRdb's copy carries only in-frame clones and drops some. D and trimming were read from the DNA, whereas the V and J calls and clone size are those reported in that table. This table holds 140,000 or so clones, 79% found once. This sequence was found in a man in his fifties with active or convalescent COVID-19. Input material: peripheral blood. This rearrangement joins TRBV3-1 (or the pseudogene TRBV3-2) to TRBJ2-5, with D possibly TRBD2 on 6 matching bases. This chain's CDR3 is CASRSRGGKTQYF. The DNA for the CDR3 is TGTGCCAGCAGGTCAAGGGGAGGAAAGACCCAGTACTTC.